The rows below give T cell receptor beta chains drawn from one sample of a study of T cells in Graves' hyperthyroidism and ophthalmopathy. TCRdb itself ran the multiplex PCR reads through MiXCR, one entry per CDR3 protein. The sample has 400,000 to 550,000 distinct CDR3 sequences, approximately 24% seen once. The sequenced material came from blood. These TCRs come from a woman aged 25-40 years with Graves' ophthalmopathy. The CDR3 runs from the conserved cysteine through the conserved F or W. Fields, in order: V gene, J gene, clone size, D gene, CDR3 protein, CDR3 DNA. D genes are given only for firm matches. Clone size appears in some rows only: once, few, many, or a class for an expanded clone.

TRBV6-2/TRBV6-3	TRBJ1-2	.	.	CASSYSGRGRAYSNYGYTF	TGTGCCAGCAGTTACTCGGGGAGGGGACGCGCATATTCTAACTATGGCTACACCTTC
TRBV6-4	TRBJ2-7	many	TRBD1	CATRPGTGAGAYEQYF	TGTGCCACCCGGCCGGGGACAGGGGCCGGAGCCTACGAGCAGTACTTC
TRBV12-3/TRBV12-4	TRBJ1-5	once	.	CASREGRQTNQPQHF	TGTGCCAGCAGAGAGGGAAGACAGACCAATCAGCCCCAGCATTTT
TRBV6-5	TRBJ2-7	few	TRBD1	CASTGRDRGVEQYF	TGTGCCAGCACCGGCCGGGACAGGGGGGTCGAGCAGTACTTC
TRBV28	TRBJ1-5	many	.	CASSLTPNSNQPQHF	TGTGCCAGCAGTTTAACCCCGAATAGCAATCAGCCCCAGCATTTT
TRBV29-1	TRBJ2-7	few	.	CSVAEEGDEQYF	TGCAGCGTTGCGGAGGAGGGGGACGAGCAGTACTTC
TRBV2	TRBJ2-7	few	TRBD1	CATTGTGGPYEQYF	TGTGCCACGACCGGGACAGGGGGTCCCTACGAGCAGTACTTC
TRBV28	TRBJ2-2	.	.	CASSLRREPSSLFF	TGTGCCAGCAGTTTAAGGAGGGAGCCCTCTTCTCTGTTTTTT
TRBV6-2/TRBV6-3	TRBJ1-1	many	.	CASSTYTEAFF	TGTGCCAGCAGTACATACACTGAAGCTTTCTTT
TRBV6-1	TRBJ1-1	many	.	CASSAGLTTEAFF	TGTGCCAGCAGTGCTGGGCTTACCACTGAAGCTTTCTTT
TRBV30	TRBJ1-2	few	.	CAAAANYGYTF	TGTGCCGCGGCGGCTAACTATGGCTACACCTTC
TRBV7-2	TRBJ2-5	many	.	CASSPFGEETQYF	TGTGCCAGCAGCCCCTTTGGCGAGGAGACCCAGTACTTC
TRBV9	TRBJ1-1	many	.	CASSGHPQAPELPEAFF	TGTGCCAGCAGCGGTCACCCCCAGGCCCCTGAGCTCCCTGAAGCTTTCTTT
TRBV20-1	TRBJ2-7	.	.	CSAFPEVVAEQYF	TGCAGTGCCTTCCCCGAAGTGGTTGCCGAGCAGTACTTC
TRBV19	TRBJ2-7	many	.	CASSTRTENYEQYF	TGTGCCAGTAGTACCCGGACAGAAAACTACGAGCAGTACTTC
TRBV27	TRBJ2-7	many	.	CASSLSTTWGDDEQYF	TGTGCCAGCAGTTTATCGACGACGTGGGGCGATGACGAGCAGTACTTC
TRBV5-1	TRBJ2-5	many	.	CASSPGTSQETQYF	TGCGCCAGCAGCCCAGGGACAAGTCAAGAGACCCAGTACTTC
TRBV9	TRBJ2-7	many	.	CASSVGAGPIGYEQYF	TGTGCCAGCAGCGTAGGAGCGGGCCCAATAGGCTACGAGCAGTACTTC
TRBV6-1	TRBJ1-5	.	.	CASSVLKRGNQPQHF	TGTGCCAGCAGTGTCCTAAAGCGTGGCAATCAGCCCCAGCATTTT
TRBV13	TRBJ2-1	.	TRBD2	CASSASGGRGNEQFF	TGTGCCAGCAGCGCCAGCGGGGGGCGAGGTAATGAGCAGTTCTTC
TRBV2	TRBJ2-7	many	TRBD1	CASSAPPGQGNEQYF	TGTGCCAGCAGTGCCCCTCCGGGACAGGGGAACGAGCAGTACTTC
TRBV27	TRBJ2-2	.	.	CASSLFTNTGELFF	TGTGCCAGCAGTTTATTTACGAACACCGGGGAGCTGTTTTTT
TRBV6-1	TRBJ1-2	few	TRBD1	CASRWDRGPVYGYTF	TGTGCCAGCAGATGGGACAGGGGGCCCGTATATGGCTACACCTTC
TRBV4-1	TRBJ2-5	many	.	CASSQDGRQQETQYF	TGCGCCAGCAGCCAAGATGGGAGACAGCAAGAGACCCAGTACTTC
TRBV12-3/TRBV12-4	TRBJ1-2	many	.	CASIPSGFIGYTF	TGTGCCAGCATCCCCTCAGGCTTTATTGGCTACACCTTC
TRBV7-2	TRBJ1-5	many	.	CASSLVGELNQPQHF	TGTGCCAGCAGCTTAGTTGGGGAACTCAATCAGCCCCAGCATTTT
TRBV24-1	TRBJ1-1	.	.	CATSDWGTPQGAFF	TGTGCCACCAGTGATTGGGGGACCCCCCAGGGGGCTTTCTTT
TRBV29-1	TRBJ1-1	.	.	CSVDDFGDTEAFF	TGCAGCGTGGACGATTTCGGGGACACTGAAGCTTTCTTT
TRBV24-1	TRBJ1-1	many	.	CATSRGNLVNTEAFF	TGTGCCACCAGTAGGGGAAATCTGGTGAACACTGAAGCTTTCTTT
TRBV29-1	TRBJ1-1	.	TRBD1	CSVEGKPGQGATEAFF	TGCAGCGTTGAGGGAAAACCGGGACAGGGCGCCACTGAAGCTTTCTTT
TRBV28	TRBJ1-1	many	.	CASSLWWVAEMNTEAFF	TGTGCCAGCAGTTTATGGTGGGTGGCAGAGATGAACACTGAAGCTTTCTTT
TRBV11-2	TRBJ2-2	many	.	CAGTTGAGELFF	TGTGCCGGTACCACGGGGGCCGGGGAGCTGTTTTTT
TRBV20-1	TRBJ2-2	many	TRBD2	CSASVAGGPFGELFF	TGCAGTGCTAGTGTTGCGGGGGGGCCCTTCGGGGAGCTGTTTTTT
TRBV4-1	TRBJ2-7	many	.	CASSQGGGNSYEQYF	TGCGCCAGCAGCCAAGGAGGAGGCAACTCCTACGAGCAGTACTTC
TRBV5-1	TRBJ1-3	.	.	CASSLGTSSGNTIYF	TGCGCCAGCAGCTTGGGGACCTCCTCGGGAAACACCATATATTTT
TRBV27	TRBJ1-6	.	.	CASSAGWSSPLHF	TGTGCCAGCAGCGCAGGGTGGAGTTCACCCCTCCACTTT
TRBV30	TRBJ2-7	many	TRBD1	CAWDRTGYEQYF	TGTGCCTGGGATAGGACAGGCTACGAGCAGTACTTC
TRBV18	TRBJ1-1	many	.	CASSPGRESEAFF	TGTGCCAGCTCACCGGGCAGGGAGTCTGAAGCTTTCTTT
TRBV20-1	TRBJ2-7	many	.	CSARDPDDRTSYEQYF	TGCAGTGCTAGAGATCCGGATGACAGGACTTCCTACGAGCAGTACTTC
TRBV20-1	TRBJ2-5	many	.	CSALGPPRETQYF	TGCAGTGCTTTAGGACCCCCCCGGGAGACCCAGTACTTC
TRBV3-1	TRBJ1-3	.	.	CASGAGAGNTIYF	TGTGCCAGCGGGGCAGGGGCGGGAAACACCATATATTTT
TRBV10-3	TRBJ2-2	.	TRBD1	CATGPGTGDGELFF	TGTGCCACCGGACCCGGGACAGGGGACGGGGAGCTGTTTTTT
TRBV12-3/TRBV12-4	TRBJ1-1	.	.	CASSLLVGRGTEAFF	TGTGCCAGCAGTTTATTGGTCGGACGGGGCACTGAAGCTTTCTTT
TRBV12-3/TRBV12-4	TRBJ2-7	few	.	CASSLAADPRYEQYF	TGTGCCAGCAGTTTAGCAGCTGACCCCCGCTACGAGCAGTACTTC